This record concerns one T cell receptor beta chain sequence. Its target antigen remains unknown. Per-base quality was not reported, and no clone a single base away is much larger than it. The data originate from a study of blood T cell repertoires in COVID-19 (dated by TCRdb to 2020 to 2022). Broadly, across the study: Collaborator samples came from the United States, Italy and Spain and covered acute and convalescent phases of COVID-19. The material from the prospective study consisted of cDNA or gDNA derived from T cells, B-cell-depleted T cells, or PBMCs. Subjects who had been exposed to COVID-19, were actively infected with it, or had recovered from it provided the deeply sampled blood TCRbeta repertoires that made up the dataset. The repertoires were made available in a free public database intended to serve as a resource for research on the immune response to SARS-CoV-2. The samples were drawn from the first 160 participants of the ongoing ImmuneRACE study and from some 1,300 subjects provided by 6 global collaborators. A de-identified subject ID, COVID-19 status, age in years and sex were almost always included in the sample metadata. HLA class I and class II types, where available, came from metadata supplied by the sample provider rather than from assay-based typing.

Looking up the germline V gene yields CDR1 WSHSY and CDR2 SAAADI. Its CDR3 holds 14 amino acids, cysteine through phenylalanine. Only the CDR3 portion is preserved as DNA: 42 bases, with reading frame beginning at the first base. Unmatched junction bases come to 4, with V trimmed by 5 bases and J by 4 bases. Each collaborating institution followed its own protocols to collect whole blood in K2EDTA tubes. Collaborator samples were shipped for TCRbeta analysis as frozen whole blood, isolated PBMCs, or DNA extracted from either sample type. Overall study results and their limits: How much clinical and demographic metadata was included differed by source and by participant, and the metadata was provided uncurated.

The immunoSEQ Assay, a bias-controlled multiplex PCR, was used to amplify TCRbeta CDR3 regions from genomic DNA. The paper's data handling went like this. The number of nucleated cells in each sample was estimated by amplification of reference gene primers within the assay. To quantify the absolute abundance of each unique TCRbeta CDR3 rearrangement, sequence reads were collapsed and filtered. Productive Simpson clonality was computed per sample as the square root of Simpson's diversity index over productive rearrangements. The source is immuneACCESS, and TCRdb retained only in-frame sequences with V and J called. Part of the clones is not carried over; for the studies checked, unresolved V genes explain less than half of this, and the remainder is unexplained. V, J and clone size derive from that table, while D and trimming were established from the DNA sequence. Present in this sample are about 140,000 clones, around 90% of which were seen just once. The ten largest clones capture 10% of the sample.

The rearranged segments are TRBV10-2 and TRBJ2-7, with 11 central nucleotides matching TRBD1. The sequencing input was peripheral blood. The TCR originated in a man in his sixties with active or convalescent COVID-19. At the DNA level, the sequence is TGCGCCAGCAGTCCGGGACAGGGGGTGTACGAGCAGTACTTC. Its translation is CASSPGQGVYEQYF.